A selection of T cell receptor beta chains follows, all from one sample in a study of blood T cell repertoires in COVID-19. The data were produced by immunoSEQ multiplex PCR, yet TCRdb's version contains in-frame clones alone and is incomplete. Among some 200,000 clones listed, about nine tenths were seen once. Sequencing input: PBMCs or T cells enriched from blood (not recorded which). These receptors were taken from a woman aged 40 to 50 with acute COVID-19. Both conserved end residues are part of each CDR3. The order of the fields is clone size, D gene, V gene, J gene, CDR3 DNA, CDR3 protein. D genes are given only for firm matches. The listing skips clone size in some rows; elsewhere it reads once, few, many or a size class.

-	-	TRBV7-6	TRBJ2-3	TGTGCCAGCAGCTTAAGAGGGGGAACAGCGGGAACCACAGATACGCAGTATTTT	CASSLRGGTAGTTDTQYF
once	TRBD1	TRBV19	TRBJ1-2	TGTGCCAGTAGTACGGGACAGGGGTATGGCTACACCTTC	CASSTGQGYGYTF
-	TRBD1	TRBV24-1	TRBJ1-5	TGTGCCACCAGTGATTCACGACAGGGACGCCAGCCCCAGCATTTT	CATSDSRQGRQPQHF
-	-	TRBV7-8	TRBJ1-1	TGTGCCAGCAGCTCTGAGACAGGCGACTCTGAAGCTTTCTTT	CASSSETGDSEAFF
-	TRBD2	TRBV11-2	TRBJ2-1	TGTGCCAGCAGCTTAGATCTAGCGGGCAGAGCGTTCTTC	CASSLDLAGRAFF
once	-	TRBV7-9	TRBJ1-6	TGTGCCAGCAGCTCGGGGCGGGGCCAGTACTTTCCCCTCCACTTT	CASSSGRGQYFPLHF
once	-	TRBV18	TRBJ1-3	TGTGCCAGCTCCATCGCAGGTTCCTCTGGAAACACCATATATTTT	CASSIAGSSGNTIYF
-	TRBD1	TRBV28	TRBJ1-2	TGTGCCAGCAGACACATCCCCGGGACAGGGTACAACTATGGCTACACCTTC	CASRHIPGTGYNYGYTF
-	-	TRBV10-3	TRBJ1-2	TGTGCCATCAGTGAGTTATCGGGAAGGGCTGGCTACACCTTC	CAISELSGRAGYTF
-	-	TRBV19	TRBJ1-6	TGTGCCAGTAGTATTAGCTCCTATAATTCACCCCTCCACTTT	CASSISSYNSPLHF
once	-	TRBV5-5	TRBJ2-2	TGTGCCAGCACCCGGTACACCGGGGAGCTGTTTTTT	CASTRYTGELFF
-	TRBD1	TRBV2	TRBJ1-1	TGTGCCACCGCCGGGACAGTCTACCCGAACACTGAAGCTTTCTTT	CATAGTVYPNTEAFF
-	-	TRBV5-4	TRBJ2-5	TGTGCCAGCAGCGTGCCAGGTCAAGAGACCCAGTACTTC	CASSVPGQETQYF
once	-	TRBV10-2	TRBJ1-6	TGCGCCAGCAGTGAGGAGGAGGGCTCCTATAATTCACCCCTCCACTTT	CASSEEEGSYNSPLHF
-	-	TRBV13	TRBJ1-6	TGTGCCAGCAGCCCACCTACTAGCTCCTATAATTCACCCCTCCACTTT	CASSPPTSSYNSPLHF
-	TRBD2	TRBV7-3	TRBJ2-3	TGTGCCAGCAGCTTAGGAACCGGGGGGGCTCTGCAGTATTTT	CASSLGTGGALQYF